The 23 T cell receptor beta chains below come from one sample, sequenced in a study of control samples from healthy donors and cancer patients. Profiling relied on immunoSEQ multiplex PCR, and the TCRdb table lists in-frame clones only, not all of them. The profile shows over 150,000 clones, around 94% of them singletons. Material: blood. The receptors here all came from a woman aged 18-29 years in good health.

The CDR3 loop is CASSPSRTSNEQFF. CDR3 sequence (DNA): TGTGCCAGCTCACCATCGAGGACTAGCAATGAGCAGTTCTTC. The chain employs TRBV18 and TRBJ2-1, with 7 bases aligning to TRBD2. Germline CDR1 reads KGHSH; CDR2 reads LQKENI. Losses at the gene ends were 2 bases for V and 6 bases for J; bases not matched to a gene: 4. The CDR3 has 14 residues.

The CDR3, as DNA: TGTGCCAGCAGCGTTGGGACAGGAAGCACTGAAGCTTTCTTT. Its translation is CASSVGTGSTEAFF. The chain joins TRBV7-2 to TRBJ1-1; 8 bases agree with TRBD1. Germline CDR1 reads SGHTA; CDR2 reads FQGNSA. The J segment lost 4 bases and the V segment lost 5 bases, leaving 6 bases of the junction unmatched. This CDR3 has 14 residues. Full variable domain (missing parts from reference TRBV7-2 and TRBJ1-1): GAGVSQSPSNKVTEKGKDVELRCDPISGHTALYWYRQSLGQGLEFLIYFQGNSAPDKSGLPSDRFSAERTGGSVSTLTIQRTQQEDSAVYLCASSVGTGSTEAFFGQGTRLTVV.

The rearrangement links TRBV9 to TRBJ1-6; D may be TRBD1 (5 bases). The ends were cut back, 3 bases at V and 7 bases at J, with 11 bases in the middle. Germline CDR1 reads SGDLS; CDR2 reads YYNGEE. This CDR3 spans 14 amino acids. CDR3 nucleotide sequence: TGTGCCAGCAGCGGGAGCAGGGAGAATTCACCCCTCCACTTT. This translates into CASSGSRENSPLHF.

The V call is TRBV5-1, the J call TRBJ2-2; 8 bases agree with TRBD2. The CDR3 has 16 amino acids. V lost 4 bases and J lost 2; bases outside the gene matches: 7. The germline gives CDR1 SGHRS, CDR2 YFSETQ. The CDR3 here is CASSPRTSLNTGELFF. CDR3 bases: TGCGCCAGCAGCCCTAGGACTAGCCTTAACACCGGGGAGCTGTTTTTT.

The V and J genes are TRBV15 and TRBJ2-6; D possibly corresponds to TRBD2 (5 bases). CDR1 and CDR2 (germline): LNHNV, YYDKDF (reference sequence). V was pared by 0 bases and J by 5 bases, with 11 bases between. CDR3 length: 16 amino acids. CDR3 sequence reads: CATSRDDGVWANVLTF. DNA of the CDR3: TGTGCCACCAGCAGAGATGACGGGGTCTGGGCCAACGTCCTGACTTTC.

The V gene is TRBV6-5, the J gene TRBJ2-3; TRBD2 agrees at 11 bases. CDR1 and CDR2 from the germline V gene are MNHEY and SVGAGI. V was clipped by 6 bases and J by 5 bases; unmatched bases: 7. CDR3 length equals 15 residues. CDR3 nucleotides: TGTGCCAGCAGCAATAGCGGGGGGGCCCTAGATACGCAGTATTTT. This encodes CASSNSGGALDTQYF.

The chain joins TRBV2 to TRBJ2-3; 8 bases line up with TRBD2. Germline lookup yields CDR1 SNHLY and CDR2 FYNNEI. Germline trimming cut 6 bases from V and 5 bases from J; bases unmatched to any gene: 16. The CDR3 loop spans 17 amino acids. The CDR3, as DNA: TGTGCCAGCAGGGGCCGACACGGGACTAGGGAGAGAGATACGCAGTATTTT. This codes for CASRGRHGTRERDTQYF.

The chain combines TRBV28 with TRBJ1-6, with D perhaps TRBD1 (5 bases). CDR1 and CDR2 from the germline V gene are MDHEN and SYDVKM. The CDR3 is made up of 14 amino acids. Deletions cut 2 bases from V and 8 bases from J, with 10 bases between. The DNA for the CDR3 is TGTGCCAGCAGTTTAACAGGCAACTATTCACCCCTCCACTTT. It codes for CASSLTGNYSPLHF. Drawing the rest from reference TRBV28 and TRBJ1-6, the complete variable domain is DVKVTQSSRYLVKRTGEKVFLECVQDMDHENMFWYRQDPGLGLRLIYFSYDVKMKEKGDIPEGYSVSREKKERFSLILESASTNQTSMYLCASSLTGNYSPLHFGNGTRLTVT.

This chain uses TRBV3-1 (or the pseudogene TRBV3-2) with TRBJ2-7; a possible D gene is TRBD2 (5 bases). CDR1 is LGHDT, CDR2 YNNKEL, per germline (reference sequence). Trimming cost V 5 bases and J 4 bases, with 12 bases left between them. The CDR3 covers 13 residues. CDR3 DNA sequence: TGTGCCAGCAGCTCGGCGGGTGTGTACGAGCAGTACTTC. This encodes CASSSAGVYEQYF.

The chain joins TRBV27 to TRBJ1-2; no clear D. The CDR3 has 13 residues. The germline gives CDR1 MNHEY, CDR2 SMNVEV (reference sequence). The V end was cut by 5 bases, the J end by 6 bases, with 13 bases between. CDR3 loop: CASSAGRYDGYTF. DNA for the CDR3: TGTGCCAGCAGTGCTGGGAGGTACGATGGCTACACCTTC.

The chain has TRBV12-3 or TRBV12-4 and TRBJ1-2; possibly TRBD1 for D (6 bases). V was pared by 2 bases and J by 7 bases, with 11 bases between. The CDR3 is 13 amino acids. The CDR3 loop reads CASSLRGGGGYTF. The CDR3 DNA sequence: TGTGCCAGCAGTTTAAGGGGAGGGGGTGGCTACACCTTC.

The CDR3 DNA reads as TGTGCCAGCAGGGGGGACATCCAGAGGGCTTTCTTT. Residues: CASRGDIQRAFF. The chain carries TRBV28 and TRBJ1-1; D possibly corresponds to TRBD1 (6 bases). Trimming took 6 bases from V and 11 from J, leaving 16 bases between them. The V gene's germline CDR1 is MDHEN and CDR2 SYDVKM. CDR3 length equals 12 residues.

The V call is TRBV11-2, the J call TRBJ2-5; unclear D gene. The CDR3 totals 12 residues. Trimming removed 7 bases from V and 6 bases from J, with 12 bases in between. Germline CDR1 SGHAT, CDR2 FQNNGV. The CDR3 region has the DNA TGTGCCAGCACCAACAATCCCCAGACCCAGTACTTC. It codes for CASTNNPQTQYF.

This chain joins TRBV25-1 and TRBJ1-2; D is uncertain. This CDR3 has 14 amino acids. CDR1 and CDR2 from the germline V gene are MGHDK and SYGVNS. The V end lost 8 bases, the J end lost 4 bases, and 17 bases lay between the germline ends. The CDR3 protein is CASGRRRRGYGYTF. The CDR3 DNA sequence: TGTGCCAGCGGACGGAGGAGGAGAGGCTATGGCTACACCTTC.

The chain couples TRBV6-5 to TRBJ2-1; 7 bases fit TRBD2. CDR3 length: 14 amino acids. J was trimmed by 4 bases and V by 7 bases; bases with no gene match: 7. The germline gives CDR1 MNHEY, CDR2 SVGAGI. Here the CDR3 reads CASTRGGNYNEQFF. DNA for the CDR3: TGTGCCAGCACTCGCGGGGGAAATTACAATGAGCAGTTCTTC.

The V call is TRBV19, the J call TRBJ1-5, with 7 bases identical to TRBD1. The V and J ends lost 2 bases and 6 bases, in that order; junction bases with no gene match: 7. The germline gives CDR1 LNHDA, CDR2 SQIVND (reference sequence). This CDR3 comprises 15 residues. The CDR3 region is CASSIRGDRGQPQHF. The DNA for the CDR3 is TGTGCCAGTAGTATACGGGGGGACAGAGGTCAGCCCCAGCATTTT.

The V call is TRBV19, the J call TRBJ1-5; no definite D call. This CDR3 is 14 amino acids long. Trimming stripped 3 bases from V and 2 bases from J, with 8 bases between. In germline, CDR1 is LNHDA, CDR2 SQIVND (reference sequence). The CDR3: CASSIGLRNQPQHF. Here the CDR3 DNA reads TGTGCCAGTAGTATTGGGCTCCGCAATCAGCCCCAGCATTTT. Complete variable domain (other parts from reference TRBV19 and TRBJ1-5): DGGITQSPKYLFRKEGQNVTLSCEQNLNHDAMYWYRQDPGQGLRLIYYSQIVNDFQKGDIAEGYSVSREKKESFPLTVTSAQKNPTAFYLCASSIGLRNQPQHFGDGTRLSIL.

V usage is TRBV6-5 and J usage is TRBJ2-3; either TRBD1 or TRBD2 may fit D (5 bases each). The length of the CDR3 is 14 residues. Trimming left V 2 bases short and J 3 bases short, with 9 bases between. The germline V gene has CDR1 MNHEY and CDR2 SVGAGI. CDR3 nucleotide sequence: TGTGCCAGCAGTTACAGCAGGGAGACAGATACGCAGTATTTT. It specifies CASSYSRETDTQYF.

The chain couples TRBV12-3 or TRBV12-4 to TRBJ2-3; no clear D gene. V lost 6 bases, J lost 6 bases, and 7 bases lay in between. CDR3 length: 11 amino acids. For the CDR3, the DNA is TGTGCCAGCAGCACCGGTGATACGCAGTATTTT. Translated: CASSTGDTQYF.

This clone was seen just once. The rearrangement uses TRBV7-2 and TRBJ2-1; D possibly matches TRBD1 or TRBD2 (5 bases each). The CDR3 is 14 amino acids. Germline lookup yields CDR1 SGHTA and CDR2 FQGNSA. V was pared by 1 base and J by 9 bases, with 13 bases between. Here the CDR3 reads CASSLDPGDAEQFF. CDR3 nucleotide sequence: TGTGCCAGCAGCTTAGACCCCGGGGACGCTGAGCAGTTCTTC.

This chain joins TRBV18 and TRBJ2-3; the match to TRBD2 covers 8 bases. CDR1 is KGHSH and CDR2 is LQKENI in the germline V gene. CDR3 length: 16 amino acids. V lost 3 bases, J lost 1 base, and 6 bases stayed unmatched. The CDR3, as DNA: TGTGCCAGCTCACCCTTTAACGGGAGGGGCACAGATACGCAGTATTTT. Protein product: CASSPFNGRGTDTQYF.

The chain links TRBV10-3 to TRBJ1-2, with a weak D call TRBD1 (6 bases). The germline gives CDR1 ENHRY, CDR2 SYGVKD. This CDR3 has 14 amino acids. The V gene lost 2 bases and the J gene lost 6 bases, with 13 bases spanning the gap. The CDR3 loop reads CAISEGGAEDGYTF. The CDR3, as DNA: TGTGCCATCAGTGAGGGGGGGGCGGAAGATGGCTACACCTTC.

Concerning this clone itself: This same CDR3 is encoded by further DNA sequences in the sample. This chain uses TRBV28 with TRBJ1-1; D is perhaps TRBD1 (5 bases). Germline V gives CDR1 MDHEN, CDR2 SYDVKM. V shed 1 base and J shed 4 bases, with 10 bases lying between them. There are 14 residues in the CDR3. This CDR3 reads CASSLSGGGTEAFF. CDR3 in DNA: TGTGCCAGCAGTTTATCGGGGGGGGGCACTGAAGCTTTCTTT.